This T cell receptor (beta chain) is drawn from a study of blood T cell repertoires in COVID-19. Study context: Specimens from acute and convalescent COVID-19 originated in the United States, Italy and Spain. Nucleic acid was either cDNA or gDNA, and it came from T cells, B-cell-depleted T cells, or PBMCs.

There are 15 residues in the CDR3. V lost 5 bases, J lost 4 bases, and 17 bases lay in between. CDR1 and CDR2 (germline): LNHDA, SQIVND (reference sequence). Using immunoSEQ multiplex PCR, the repertoire was profiled, and TCRdb retains in-frame clones only, with some absent. The table has 150,000 or so clones, 70% to 90% seen once. The receptor comes from a woman aged 60-75 years with acute or convalescent COVID-19. The sample comprised peripheral blood. The V call is TRBV19, the J call TRBJ1-2, with TRBD1 as a possible D gene (5 bases). This chain's CDR3 is CASSLTSQGVYGYTF. For the CDR3, the DNA is TGTGCCAGTAGTCTCACCAGCCAGGGTGTCTATGGCTACACCTTC. The full variable domain, its missing parts supplied by reference TRBV19 and TRBJ1-2, is DGGITQSPKYLFRKEGQNVTLSCEQNLNHDAMYWYRQDPGQGLRLIYYSQIVNDFQKGDIAEGYSVSREKKESFPLTVTSAQKNPTAFYLCASSLTSQGVYGYTFGSGTRLTVV.